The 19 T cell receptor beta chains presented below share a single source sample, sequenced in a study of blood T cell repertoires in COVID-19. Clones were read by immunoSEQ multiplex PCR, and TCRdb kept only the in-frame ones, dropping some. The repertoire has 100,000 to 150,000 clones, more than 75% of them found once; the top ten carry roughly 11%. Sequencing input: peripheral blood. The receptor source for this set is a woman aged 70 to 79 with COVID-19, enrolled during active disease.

This CDR3 is CASSLAGWEWEKLFF. CDR3 nucleotides: TGCGCCAGCAGCTTGGCCGGTTGGGAGTGGGAAAAACTGTTTTTT. The J gene is TRBJ1-4, the V gene TRBV5-1, with D unresolved. The CDR3 extends over 15 amino acids. The V gene lost 0 bases and the J gene lost 8 bases, with 14 bases spanning the gap. CDR1 SGHRS and CDR2 YFSETQ come from the germline V gene.

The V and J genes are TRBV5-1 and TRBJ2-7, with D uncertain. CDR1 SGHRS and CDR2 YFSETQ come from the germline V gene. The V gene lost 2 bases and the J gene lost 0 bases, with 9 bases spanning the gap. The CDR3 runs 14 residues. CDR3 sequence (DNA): TGCGCCAGCAGCTTTTTTTCGAGCTCCTACGAGCAGTACTTC. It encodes CASSFFSSSYEQYF.

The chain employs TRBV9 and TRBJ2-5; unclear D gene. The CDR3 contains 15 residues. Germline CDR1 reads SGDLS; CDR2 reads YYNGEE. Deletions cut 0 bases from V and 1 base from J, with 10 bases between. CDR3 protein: CASSVGVRTQETQYF. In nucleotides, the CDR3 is TGTGCCAGCAGCGTAGGCGTACGAACCCAAGAGACCCAGTACTTC.

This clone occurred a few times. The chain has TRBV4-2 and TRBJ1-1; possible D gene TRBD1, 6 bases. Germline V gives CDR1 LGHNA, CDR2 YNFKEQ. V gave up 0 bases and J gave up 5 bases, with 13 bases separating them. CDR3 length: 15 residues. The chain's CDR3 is CASSQEGTGKTEAFF. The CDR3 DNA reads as TGTGCCAGCAGCCAAGAAGGCACAGGGAAAACTGAAGCTTTCTTT.

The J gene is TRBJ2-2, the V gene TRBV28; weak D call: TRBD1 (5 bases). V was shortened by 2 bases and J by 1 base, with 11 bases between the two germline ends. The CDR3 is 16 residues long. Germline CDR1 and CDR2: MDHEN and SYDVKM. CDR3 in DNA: TGTGCCAGCAGTTTAAGACAGAGCCGGAACACCGGGGAGCTGTTTTTT. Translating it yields CASSLRQSRNTGELFF. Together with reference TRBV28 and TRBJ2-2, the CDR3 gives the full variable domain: DVKVTQSSRYLVKRTGEKVFLECVQDMDHENMFWYRQDPGLGLRLIYFSYDVKMKEKGDIPEGYSVSREKKERFSLILESASTNQTSMYLCASSLRQSRNTGELFFGEGSRLTVL.

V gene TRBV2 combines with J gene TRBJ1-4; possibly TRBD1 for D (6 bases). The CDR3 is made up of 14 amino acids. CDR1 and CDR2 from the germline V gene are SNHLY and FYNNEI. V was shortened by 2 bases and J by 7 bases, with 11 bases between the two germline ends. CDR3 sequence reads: CASSERGAGEKLFF. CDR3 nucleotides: TGTGCCAGCAGTGAACGGGGGGCGGGTGAAAAACTGTTTTTT. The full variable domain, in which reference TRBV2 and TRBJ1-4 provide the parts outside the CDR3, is EPEVTQTPSHQVTQMGQEVILRCVPISNHLYFYWYRQILGQKVEFLVSFYNNEISEKSEIFDDQFSVERPDGSNFTLKIRSTKLEDSAMYFCASSERGAGEKLFFGSGTQLSVL.

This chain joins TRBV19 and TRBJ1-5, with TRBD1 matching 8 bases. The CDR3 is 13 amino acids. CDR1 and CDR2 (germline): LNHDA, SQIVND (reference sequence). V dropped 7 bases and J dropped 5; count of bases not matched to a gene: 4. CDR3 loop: CASTGRGHQPQHF. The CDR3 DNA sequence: TGTGCCAGTACGGGCAGGGGGCATCAGCCCCAGCATTTT.

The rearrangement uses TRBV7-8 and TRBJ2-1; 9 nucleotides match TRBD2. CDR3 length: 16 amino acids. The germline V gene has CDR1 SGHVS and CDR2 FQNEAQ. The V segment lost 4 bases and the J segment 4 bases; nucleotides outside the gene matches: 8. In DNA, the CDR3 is TGTGCCAGCAGCTCCCGGAGCGGGGGGCTTTACAATGAGCAGTTCTTC. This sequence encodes CASSSRSGGLYNEQFF. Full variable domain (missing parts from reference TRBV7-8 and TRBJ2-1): GAGVSQSPRYKVAKRGQDVALRCDPISGHVSLFWYQQALGQGPEFLTYFQNEAQLDKSGLPSDRFFAERPEGSVSTLKIQRTQQEDSAVYLCASSSRSGGLYNEQFFGPGTRLTVL.

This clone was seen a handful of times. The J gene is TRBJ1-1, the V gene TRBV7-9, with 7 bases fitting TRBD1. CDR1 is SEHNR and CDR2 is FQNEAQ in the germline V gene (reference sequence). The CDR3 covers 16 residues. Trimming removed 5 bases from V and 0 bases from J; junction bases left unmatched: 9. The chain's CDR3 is CASSPRQGKLNTEAFF. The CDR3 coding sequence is TGTGCCAGCAGCCCCCGACAGGGAAAATTGAACACTGAAGCTTTCTTT. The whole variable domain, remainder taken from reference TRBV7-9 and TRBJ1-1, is DTGVSQNPRHKITKRGQNVTFRCDPISEHNRLYWYRQTLGQGPEFLTYFQNEAQLEKSRLLSDRFSAERPKGSFSTLEIQRTEQGDSAMYLCASSPRQGKLNTEAFFGQGTRLTVV.

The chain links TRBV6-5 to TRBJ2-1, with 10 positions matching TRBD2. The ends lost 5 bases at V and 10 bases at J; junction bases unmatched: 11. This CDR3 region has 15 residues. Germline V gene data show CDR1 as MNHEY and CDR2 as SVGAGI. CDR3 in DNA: TGTGCCAGCAGTCCTCCTAGCGGGGGTATGGGGGAGCAGTTCTTC. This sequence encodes CASSPPSGGMGEQFF.

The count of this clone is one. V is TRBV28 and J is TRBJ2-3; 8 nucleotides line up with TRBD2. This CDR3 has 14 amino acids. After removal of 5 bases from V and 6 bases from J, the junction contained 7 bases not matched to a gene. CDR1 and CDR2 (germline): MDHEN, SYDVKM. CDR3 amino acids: CASSPRGGGDTQYF. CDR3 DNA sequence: TGTGCCAGCAGTCCCCGGGGCGGGGGGGATACGCAGTATTTT.

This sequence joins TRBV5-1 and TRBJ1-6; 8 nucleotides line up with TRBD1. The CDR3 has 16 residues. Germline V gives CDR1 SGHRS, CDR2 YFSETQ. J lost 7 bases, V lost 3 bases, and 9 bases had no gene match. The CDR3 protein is CASSWTRGQWNSPLHF. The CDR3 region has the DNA TGCGCCAGCAGCTGGACCAGGGGGCAATGGAATTCACCCCTCCACTTT.

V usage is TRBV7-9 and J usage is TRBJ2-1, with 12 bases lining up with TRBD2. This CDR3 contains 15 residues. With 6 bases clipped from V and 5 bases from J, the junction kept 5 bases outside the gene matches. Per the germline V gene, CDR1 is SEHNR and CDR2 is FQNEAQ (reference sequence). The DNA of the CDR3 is TGTGCCAGCAGAATCGGGACTAGCGGGCACAATGAGCAGTTCTTC. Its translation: CASRIGTSGHNEQFF. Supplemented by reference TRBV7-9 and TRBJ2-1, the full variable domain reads DTGVSQNPRHKITKRGQNVTFRCDPISEHNRLYWYRQTLGQGPEFLTYFQNEAQLEKSRLLSDRFSAERPKGSFSTLEIQRTEQGDSAMYLCASRIGTSGHNEQFFGPGTRLTVL.

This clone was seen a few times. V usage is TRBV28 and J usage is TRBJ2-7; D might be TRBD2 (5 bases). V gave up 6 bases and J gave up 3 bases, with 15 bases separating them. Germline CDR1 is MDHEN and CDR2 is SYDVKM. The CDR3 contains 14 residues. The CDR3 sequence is CASRVPGKIYEQYF. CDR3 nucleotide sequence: TGTGCCAGCAGGGTACCGGGAAAAATCTACGAGCAGTACTTC.

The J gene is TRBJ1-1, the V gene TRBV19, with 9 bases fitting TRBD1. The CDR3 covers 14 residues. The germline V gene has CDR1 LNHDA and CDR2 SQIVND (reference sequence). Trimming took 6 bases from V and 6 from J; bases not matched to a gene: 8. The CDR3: CASRTGQGIPEAFF. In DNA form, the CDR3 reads TGTGCCAGTAGAACGGGACAGGGTATTCCTGAAGCTTTCTTT.

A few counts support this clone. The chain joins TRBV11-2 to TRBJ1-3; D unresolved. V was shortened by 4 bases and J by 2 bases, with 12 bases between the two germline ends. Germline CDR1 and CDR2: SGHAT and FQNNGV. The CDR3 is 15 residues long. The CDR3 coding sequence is TGTGCCAGCAGCTCCCAACTAGGAGCTGGAAACACCATATATTTT. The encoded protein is CASSSQLGAGNTIYF. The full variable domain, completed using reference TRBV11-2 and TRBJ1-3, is EAGVAQSPRYKIIEKRQSVAFWCNPISGHATLYWYQQILGQGPKLLIQFQNNGVVDDSQLPKDRFSAERLKGVDSTLKIQPAKLEDSAVYLCASSSQLGAGNTIYFGEGSWLTVV.

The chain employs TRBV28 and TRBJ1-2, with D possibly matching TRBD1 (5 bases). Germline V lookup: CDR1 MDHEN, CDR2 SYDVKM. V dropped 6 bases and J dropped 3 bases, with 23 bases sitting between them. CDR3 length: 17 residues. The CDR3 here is CASRSVGLDTTYYGYTF. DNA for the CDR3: TGTGCCAGCAGGTCGGTAGGTCTGGACACCACATACTATGGCTACACCTTC.

The CDR3 sequence: CASSHYFGQGGLQETQYF. CDR3 bases: TGTGCCAGCAGCCATTATTTCGGTCAGGGAGGGCTCCAAGAGACCCAGTACTTC. The gene calls are TRBV3-1 (or the pseudogene TRBV3-2) and TRBJ2-5, with 7 bases aligning to TRBD2. CDR3 length: 18 residues. Germline CDR1 LGHDT, CDR2 YNNKEL (reference sequence). The V gene end was trimmed by 3 bases and the J gene end by 1 base; junction bases not matched to a gene: 14.

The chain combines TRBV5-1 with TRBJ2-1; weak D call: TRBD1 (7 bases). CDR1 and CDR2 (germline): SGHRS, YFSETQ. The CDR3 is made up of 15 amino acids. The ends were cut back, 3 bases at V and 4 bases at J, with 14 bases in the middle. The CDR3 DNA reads TGCGCCAGCAGCTCGAGGGGGGACAGATACAATGAGCAGTTCTTC. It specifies CASSSRGDRYNEQFF.